This T cell receptor (beta chain) was sequenced for a study of blood T cell repertoires in COVID-19. Across the whole study: Sites across the United States, Italy and Spain contributed samples from acute and convalescent COVID-19. Sample material is recorded as cDNA or gDNA derived from T cells, B-cell-depleted T cells, or PBMCs.

Under the authors' procedure: Reference gene primer amplification in the assay estimated nucleated cell counts. Profiling relied on immunoSEQ multiplex PCR, and the TCRdb table lists in-frame clones only, not all of them. V and J calls and clone size come straight from that table; D and trimming were deduced from the DNA. The sample has about 330,000 clones, around 84% seen once. In terms of age and location, participants ranged from roughly 18 to 90 years and lived in roughly 22 US areas. The CDR3 is 15 residues long. From germline, CDR1 is PRHDT and CDR2 FYEKMQ (reference sequence). The J segment lost 6 bases and the V segment lost 5 bases, leaving 9 bases of the junction unmatched.

V is TRBV13 and J is TRBJ1-2, with TRBD1 matching 10 bases. This clonotype originated in a woman under 30 who had recovered from COVID-19. The specimen sequenced was PBMCs or T cells enriched from blood (not recorded which). Here the CDR3 reads CASSKNEGQGNGYTF. CDR3 DNA: TGTGCCAGCAGCAAAAATGAGGGACAGGGGAATGGCTACACCTTC. Variable domain in full (rest from reference TRBV13 and TRBJ1-2): AAGVIQSPRHLIKEKRETATLKCYPIPRHDTVYWYQQGPGQDPQFLISFYEKMQSDKGSIPDRFSAQQFSDYHSELNMSSLELGDSALYFCASSKNEGQGNGYTFGSGTRLTVV.